These 27 T cell receptor beta chains originate from one sample sequenced in a study of blood T cell repertoires in COVID-19 (dated by TCRdb to the early 2020s). Library generation was performed with the immunoSEQ multiplex PCR assay. Held by TCRdb, this immuneACCESS table contains in-frame sequences only and omits some clones. Under half of the omission traces to an unresolved V gene where checked; the cause of the rest is unknown. The sample profile shows a few hundred thousand clones; roughly nine tenths of them were found once. 0.95% to 1.5% of the sample goes to the ten largest clones. The source material was peripheral blood. The origin of the receptors is a man aged 40-49 years with acute or convalescent COVID-19.

This clone was observed a few times. The chain joins TRBV28 to TRBJ1-5; D might be TRBD1 (6 bases). The V gene lost 3 bases and the J gene lost 16 bases, with 19 bases spanning the gap. The CDR3 sequence is 13 residues long. The germline V gene encodes CDR1 MDHEN and CDR2 SYDVKM. DNA of the CDR3: TGTGCCAGCAGTTTCGCACCTGGACAGCCAGCTCATTTT. This translates into CASSFAPGQPAHF.

The genes are TRBV28 and TRBJ1-1; the match to TRBD1 covers 7 bases. This CDR3 comprises 14 residues. Germline V gene data show CDR1 as MDHEN and CDR2 as SYDVKM. The trim removed 5 bases at V and 0 bases at J, leaving 3 bases unmatched. The CDR3 DNA follows: TGTGCCAGCAGTAGACAGGGCGTGAACACTGAAGCTTTCTTT. The encoded protein is CASSRQGVNTEAFF.

This chain connects TRBV7-9 to TRBJ1-2; no firm D call. Germline values: CDR1 SEHNR, CDR2 FQNEAQ (reference sequence). Trimming stripped 2 bases from V and 2 bases from J, with 15 bases between. The CDR3 contains 16 residues. The DNA for the CDR3 is TGTGCCAGCAGCTTAAGCTGGACGCGGGAAAACTATGGCTACACCTTC. It codes for CASSLSWTRENYGYTF.

This sequence joins TRBV5-4 and TRBJ2-2, with D possibly being TRBD1 (5 bases). V was shortened by 2 bases and J by 6 bases, with 14 bases between the two germline ends. Germline CDR1 and CDR2: SGHNT and YYREEE (reference sequence). This CDR3 spans 15 amino acids. The chain's CDR3 is CASSLRQGPSGELFF. The CDR3 nucleotides are TGTGCCAGCAGCTTACGTCAGGGTCCGTCCGGGGAGCTGTTTTTT. The full variable domain, completed using reference TRBV5-4 and TRBJ2-2, is ETGVTQSPTHLIKTRGQQVTLRCSSQSGHNTVSWYQQALGQGPQFIFQYYREEENGRGNFPPRFSGLQFPNYSSELNVNALELDDSALYLCASSLRQGPSGELFFGEGSRLTVL.

The V gene is TRBV7-2, the J gene TRBJ2-1, with D tentatively TRBD1 (6 bases). V lost 5 bases and J 0 bases, leaving 14 bases between the germline ends. Germline CDR1 and CDR2: SGHTA and FQGNSA. The length of the CDR3 is 16 residues. CDR3 nucleotide sequence: TGTGCCAGCAGCAGAACTGGGGGCCGCTCCTACAATGAGCAGTTCTTC. This encodes CASSRTGGRSYNEQFF.

The gene calls are TRBV28 and TRBJ1-2; D is uncertain. V gave up 2 bases and J gave up 0 bases, with 19 bases separating them. The CDR3 consists of 18 residues. The germline gives CDR1 MDHEN, CDR2 SYDVKM. This CDR3 reads CASSLPLRGRQANYGYTF. The CDR3 nucleotides are TGTGCCAGCAGTTTACCACTCCGCGGCCGGCAAGCTAACTATGGCTACACCTTC.

V usage is TRBV18 and J usage is TRBJ1-4; D possibly corresponds to TRBD1 (5 bases). V lost 2 bases to trimming and J lost 6 bases, with 10 bases between them. CDR3 size: 14 residues. Germline loops: CDR1 KGHSH, CDR2 LQKENI. DNA for the CDR3: TGTGCCAGCTCACCAGGGACTCAAGATGAAAAACTGTTTTTT. Its protein is CASSPGTQDEKLFF.

The V gene is TRBV4-1, the J gene TRBJ2-7, with a weak D call TRBD1 (6 bases). Germline CDR1 is MGHRA and CDR2 is YSYEKL. This CDR3 contains 17 residues. The V gene lost 0 bases and the J gene lost 5 bases, with 20 bases spanning the gap. The CDR3 bases are TGCGCCAGCAGCCAAGAGGGAACAGGGATGACCGCGGACGAGCAGTACTTC. This gives the protein CASSQEGTGMTADEQYF.

The chain joins TRBV10-3 to TRBJ1-3; D is perhaps TRBD1 (6 bases). CDR3 length: 14 amino acids. The V gene's germline CDR1 is ENHRY and CDR2 SYGVKD. Trimming removed 5 bases at V and 1 base at J, with 9 bases between. The CDR3 region has the DNA TGTGCCATCAGTAGCAGGGGTTCTGGAAACACCATATATTTT. It codes for CAISSRGSGNTIYF.

This clone was counted a single time. The V and J genes are TRBV4-1 and TRBJ2-7, with a tentative D call TRBD2 (6 bases). CDR1 and CDR2 (germline): MGHRA, YSYEKL. The ends were cut back, 1 base at V and 0 bases at J, with 16 bases in the middle. This CDR3 spans 17 amino acids. The CDR3 spells CASSQGGVRLSSYEQYF. As DNA, the CDR3 is TGCGCCAGCAGCCAAGGGGGGGTGCGACTGTCCTCCTACGAGCAGTACTTC.

The V gene is TRBV19, the J gene TRBJ2-7; 9 bases agree with TRBD2. The V and J ends lost 5 bases and 7 bases, in that order; junction bases with no gene match: 12. Per germline, CDR1 LNHDA and CDR2 SQIVND (reference sequence). CDR3 length equals 15 residues. The CDR3 here is CASSFSSGRTGEQYF. The CDR3 region has the DNA TGTGCCAGTAGTTTCAGTAGCGGGAGAACGGGGGAGCAGTACTTC. The whole variable domain, filled in from reference TRBV19 and TRBJ2-7, reads DGGITQSPKYLFRKEGQNVTLSCEQNLNHDAMYWYRQDPGQGLRLIYYSQIVNDFQKGDIAEGYSVSREKKESFPLTVTSAQKNPTAFYLCASSFSSGRTGEQYFGPGTRLTVT.

This rearrangement joins TRBV4-1 to TRBJ1-5, with D possibly TRBD1 on 5 matching bases. This CDR3 spans 15 amino acids. The germline V gene has CDR1 MGHRA and CDR2 YSYEKL. The ends were cut back, 1 base at V and 6 bases at J, with 13 bases in the middle. Here the CDR3 reads CASSQGVQGSQPQHF. The CDR3 DNA reads TGCGCCAGCAGCCAAGGTGTTCAGGGTAGTCAGCCCCAGCATTTT.

CDR3 bases: TGTGCCAGCAGCGTTCGGGACAGGACCTACGAGCAGTACTTC. Amino acids: CASSVRDRTYEQYF. The rearrangement links TRBV9 to TRBJ2-7, with 8 nucleotides matching TRBD1. Per germline, CDR1 SGDLS and CDR2 YYNGEE. The CDR3 covers 14 residues. The junction had 3 bases not matched to a gene; V was cut back by 2 bases and J by 2 bases.

V gene TRBV5-6 combines with J gene TRBJ1-1; a weak D match, TRBD1 (5 bases). Germline V CDR1 and CDR2: SGHDT, YYEEEE. This CDR3 comprises 12 residues. Trimming shortened V by 3 bases and J by 4 bases, and 7 bases separated the two germline ends. CDR3 sequence: CASSYGGTEAFF. The CDR3 DNA reads TGTGCCAGCAGCTACGGGGGCACTGAAGCTTTCTTT.

The chain combines TRBV19 with TRBJ1-5; D is unresolved. The CDR3 covers 16 residues. Germline V gene lookup returns CDR1 LNHDA and CDR2 SQIVND (reference sequence). V was trimmed by 5 bases and J by 1 base, leaving 15 bases between them. This CDR3 reads CASSPGTDWSNQPQHF. Written as DNA, the CDR3 is TGTGCCAGTAGTCCTGGTACTGATTGGAGCAATCAGCCCCAGCATTTT.

This clone appeared a single time. The rearrangement uses TRBV4-2 and TRBJ2-5, with TRBD2 as a possible D gene (6 bases). This CDR3 is 13 amino acids long. Trimming removed 6 bases from V and 2 bases from J, with 10 bases in between. CDR1 and CDR2 (germline): LGHNA, YNFKEQ. The CDR3 region has the DNA TGTGCCAGCAGTCGGGGGTATCAAGAGACCCAGTACTTC. Residues: CASSRGYQETQYF.

The V call is TRBV5-1, the J call TRBJ1-4; 7 bases match TRBD1. CDR3 length equals 16 residues. The J segment lost 7 bases and the V segment lost 0 bases, leaving 9 bases of the junction unmatched. Looked up from germline, CDR1 is SGHRS and CDR2 is YFSETQ. The CDR3 nucleotides are TGCGCCAGCAGCTTGGCACAGGGGAGTCGGAGTGAAAAACTGTTTTTT. Its protein is CASSLAQGSRSEKLFF.

The chain uses TRBV6-2 or TRBV6-3 and TRBJ1-2; 9 positions agree with TRBD1. Germline CDR1 reads MNHEY; CDR2 reads SVGEGT. J was trimmed by 1 base and V by 4 bases; bases with no gene match: 10. The CDR3 sequence is 17 residues long. The CDR3 is CASSSSTGTGHNYGYTF. CDR3 DNA sequence: TGTGCCAGCAGTTCTAGTACCGGGACAGGGCATAACTATGGCTACACCTTC.

The genes are TRBV7-8 and TRBJ2-3, with D perhaps matching TRBD1 (5 bases). The germline CDR1 and CDR2 sequences are SGHVS and FQNEAQ. V was clipped by 0 bases and J by 8 bases, with 15 bases between them. The CDR3 has 15 amino acids. The CDR3 DNA reads as TGTGCCAGCAGCTTAGCTCAGGGCATAATCATTACGCAGTATTTT. It codes for CASSLAQGIIITQYF.

The chain couples TRBV10-3 to TRBJ2-5; D gene uncertain. V lost 3 bases, J lost 5 bases, and 10 bases lay in between. The germline V gene has CDR1 ENHRY and CDR2 SYGVKD. The CDR3 runs to 13 residues. The CDR3 coding sequence is TGTGCCATCAGTGATAACCTCGGGGAGACCCAGTACTTC. This gives the protein CAISDNLGETQYF.

The J gene is TRBJ2-7, the V gene TRBV29-1; D gene uncertain. The CDR3 has 14 residues. The V end lost 4 bases, the J end lost 0 bases, and 13 bases lay between the germline ends. Per germline, CDR1 SQVTM and CDR2 ANQGSEA. In DNA, the CDR3 is TGCAGCGTTGCGACCCCGGGTAGCTCCTACGAGCAGTACTTC. The encoded protein is CSVATPGSSYEQYF.

The V and J genes are TRBV5-5 and TRBJ1-1; D call uncertain. The CDR3 spans 14 residues. Per the germline V gene, CDR1 is SGHKS and CDR2 is YYEKEE (reference sequence). Trimming took 2 bases from V and 1 from J, leaving 9 bases between them. The CDR3 region has the DNA TGTGCCAGCAGCTTCACGACAACGAACACTGAAGCTTTCTTT. Encoded protein: CASSFTTTNTEAFF.

V and J are TRBV20-1 and TRBJ1-5; TRBD1 matches at 10 bases. Germline V CDR1 and CDR2: DFQATT, SNEGSKA (reference sequence). The length of the CDR3 is 14 residues. The J segment lost 4 bases and the V segment lost 3 bases, leaving 3 bases of the junction unmatched. In nucleotides, the CDR3 is TGCAGTGCTAGTGACAGGGGGCGAAATCAGCCCCAGCATTTT. This encodes CSASDRGRNQPQHF.

V is TRBV5-4 and J is TRBJ2-1, with 13 bases fitting TRBD2. Germline trimming cut 3 bases from V and 6 bases from J; bases unmatched to any gene: 6. Germline lookup yields CDR1 SGHNT and CDR2 YYREEE (reference sequence). The CDR3 loop spans 16 amino acids. CDR3 DNA: TGTGCCAGCAGCTCCGGGACTAGCGGGGACCTCAATGAGCAGTTCTTC. Its protein product is CASSSGTSGDLNEQFF.

This chain links TRBV27 with TRBJ1-1, with a tentative D call TRBD1 (5 bases). CDR3 size: 13 residues. The V gene's germline CDR1 is MNHEY and CDR2 SMNVEV (reference sequence). Trimming shortened V by 0 bases and J by 7 bases, and 9 bases separated the two germline ends. This CDR3 reads CASSLSQAVEAFF. In DNA form, the CDR3 reads TGTGCCAGCAGTTTATCACAGGCAGTTGAAGCTTTCTTT.

This sequence joins TRBV28 and TRBJ1-1; D gene ambiguous. Germline-derived CDR1 and CDR2 are MDHEN and SYDVKM. With 3 bases removed from V and 1 base from J, the gap between germline ends came to 6 bases. The CDR3 consists of 13 residues. The CDR3 spells CASSFPGNTEAFF. CDR3 DNA: TGTGCCAGCAGTTTTCCGGGGAACACTGAAGCTTTCTTT.

The chain links TRBV7-8 to TRBJ1-4; a possible D gene is TRBD1 (5 bases). The CDR3 spans 14 residues. The V end lost 3 bases, the J end lost 8 bases, and 13 bases lay between the germline ends. From germline, CDR1 is SGHVS and CDR2 FQNEAQ. Written as DNA, the CDR3 is TGTGCCAGCAGCTTGCATGGGGCAAGCGAAAAACTGTTTTTT. This sequence encodes CASSLHGASEKLFF.